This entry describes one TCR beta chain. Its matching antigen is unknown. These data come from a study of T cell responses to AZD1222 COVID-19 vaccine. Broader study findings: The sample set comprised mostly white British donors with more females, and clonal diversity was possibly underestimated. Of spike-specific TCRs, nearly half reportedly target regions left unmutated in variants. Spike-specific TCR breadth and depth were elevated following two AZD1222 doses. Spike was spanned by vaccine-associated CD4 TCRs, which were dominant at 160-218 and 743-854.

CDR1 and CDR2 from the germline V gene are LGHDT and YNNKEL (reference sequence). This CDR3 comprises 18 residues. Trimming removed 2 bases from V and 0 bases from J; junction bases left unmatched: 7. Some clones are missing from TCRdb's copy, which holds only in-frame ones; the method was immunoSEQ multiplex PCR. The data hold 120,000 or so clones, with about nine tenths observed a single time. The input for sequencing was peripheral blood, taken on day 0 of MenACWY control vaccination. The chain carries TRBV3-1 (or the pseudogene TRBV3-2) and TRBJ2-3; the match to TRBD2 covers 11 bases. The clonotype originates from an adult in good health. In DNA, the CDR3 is TGTGCCAGCAGCCAAACTAGCGGGGGACCCCGTAGCACAGATACGCAGTATTTT. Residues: CASSQTSGGPRSTDTQYF.